A single sample is the source of the 9 T cell receptor beta chains below, sequenced in a study of CD4 T cells in relation to SARS-CoV-2 and coronaviruses. Their antigen targets remain unknown. Assay: immunoSEQ multiplex PCR; the TCRdb copy retains only in-frame clones and omits some. The sample contains just under 20,000 clones, 80% to 85% of which appear only once. Unexposed donor CD4+ T cells date from 2011-2018, before the COVID-19 pandemic. The cells were cultured for 9 to 11 days before CD4+ T cells were isolated. Sequenced: CD4+ T cells from PBMCs, cultured in vitro. Every receptor here comes from a human donor in good health.

This clone was picked up a small number of times. Here the CDR3 DNA reads TGTGCCAGCAGCCAAGGAGATGGAGGTATTTTCTTT. It yields the protein CASSQGDGGIFF. The chain links TRBV14 to TRBJ1-1; D unresolved. The V gene's germline CDR1 is SGHDN and CDR2 FVKESK. Trimming removed 1 base at V and 13 bases at J, with 13 bases between. The CDR3 spans 12 residues.

V gene TRBV12-5 combines with J gene TRBJ1-6; the D is unclear. The length of the CDR3 is 14 residues. Deletions cut 2 bases from V and 7 bases from J, with 9 bases between. Germline V lookup: CDR1 LGHNT, CDR2 FRNRAP. The CDR3 coding sequence is TGTGCTAGTGGTTTGACGGGCTTCAATTCACCCCTCCACTTT. Amino acid sequence: CASGLTGFNSPLHF.

This rearrangement joins TRBV24-1 to TRBJ2-2; TRBD1 matches at 7 bases. The germline gives CDR1 KGHDR, CDR2 SFDVKD. This CDR3 contains 16 residues. J gave up 3 bases and V 2 bases, and 5 bases lay outside the gene matches. CDR3: CATSDSGTDYTGELFF. As DNA, the CDR3 is TGTGCCACCAGTGATTCCGGGACAGACTACACCGGGGAGCTGTTTTTT.

As for this clone: Other DNA variants within this sample encode the same CDR3. The rearrangement joins TRBV3-1 (or the pseudogene TRBV3-2) to TRBJ1-1, with D unresolved. Germline V gene sequence: CDR1 LGHDT, CDR2 YNNKEL (reference sequence). The CDR3 has 13 residues. V lost 3 bases to trimming and J lost 1 base, with 6 bases between them. CDR3 region: CASSQVKNTEAFF. The CDR3 coding sequence is TGTGCCAGCAGCCAGGTCAAGAACACTGAAGCTTTCTTT.

This clone has just a few counts. The gene calls are TRBV19 and TRBJ1-5; 8 bases align to TRBD1. The CDR3 extends over 15 amino acids. From germline, CDR1 is LNHDA and CDR2 SQIVND (reference sequence). The J segment lost 6 bases and the V segment lost 10 bases, leaving 14 bases of the junction unmatched. CDR3 DNA: TGTGCCACTCAACAGTCTGACAGGGGCGTTCAGCCCCAGCATTTT. Its protein is CATQQSDRGVQPQHF.

This chain connects TRBV10-3 to TRBJ2-7; 8 positions match TRBD1. This CDR3 comprises 12 residues. Germline V gives CDR1 ENHRY, CDR2 SYGVKD. V shed 6 bases and J 6 bases; nucleotides not matched to a gene: 4. The CDR3 here is CAIRTGEGEQYF. The DNA of the CDR3 is TGTGCCATCAGGACAGGGGAAGGCGAGCAGTACTTC.

This chain uses TRBV7-2 with TRBJ2-3, with D possibly TRBD1 on 6 matching bases. CDR3 length: 14 residues. CDR1 SGHTA and CDR2 FQGNSA come from the germline V gene. Trimming removed 4 bases from V and 5 bases from J, with 13 bases in between. DNA of the CDR3: TGTGCCAGCAGCTGGGAACAGGGTGGAGATACGCAGTATTTT. This codes for CASSWEQGGDTQYF.

V gene TRBV6-2 or TRBV6-3 combines with J gene TRBJ1-6; no clear D. The germline V gene has CDR1 MNHEY and CDR2 SVGEGT. The CDR3 runs to 14 residues. Trimming removed 5 bases from V and 5 bases from J, with 10 bases in between. Written as DNA, the CDR3 is TGTGCCAGCAGTCCGACATGGAATAATTCACCCCTCCACTTT. Protein product: CASSPTWNNSPLHF.

Only a few counts were recorded for this clone. The rearrangement joins TRBV6-6 to TRBJ1-3; no definite D call. Per germline, CDR1 MNHNY and CDR2 SVGAGI (reference sequence). The germline V and J ends were trimmed by 4 bases and 4 bases, with 11 bases remaining between them. The length of the CDR3 is 14 residues. Written as DNA, the CDR3 is TGTGCCAGCAGTTCTGACCCCGCCGGAAACACCATATATTTT. It specifies CASSSDPAGNTIYF.